Listed below are T cell receptor beta chains from one sample, sequenced in a study of regulatory T cells in long-lasting Graves disease. TCRdb used MiXCR to reprocess the multiplex PCR reads, holding one entry per CDR3 protein. The sample lists some 410,000 distinct CDR3 sequences; around 15% were seen once. These sequences were also reported in another study, on T cells in Graves' hyperthyroidism and ophthalmopathy.

Sequencing used peripheral blood mononuclear cells (PBMCs), obtained at new diagnosis, from a patient treated with antithyroid drugs. Receptor source: a woman in her twenties or thirties with Graves disease. Both conserved end residues are part of each CDR3. Each record gives: D gene, clone size, CDR3 length, J gene, V gene, CDR3 protein, CDR3 DNA. A D gene is named only where the DNA matches it firmly. The size of a clone is reported for some rows only, either as once, few or many, or as a class for expanded clones.

>TRBD2|few|17|TRBJ2-1|TRBV14
CASSQGVGTSFSNEQFF
TGTGCCAGCAGCCAAGGCGTTGGGACTAGCTTTTCCAATGAGCAGTTCTTC
>NA|many|13|TRBJ2-1|TRBV11-2
CASSLGANNEQFF
TGTGCCAGCAGCTTAGGGGCCAACAATGAGCAGTTCTTC
>TRBD2|many|14|TRBJ2-1|TRBV28
CASSFSGSKNEQFF
TGTGCCAGCAGTTTTAGCGGGAGTAAGAATGAGCAGTTCTTC
>TRBD2|few|19|TRBJ2-2|TRBV3-1
CASSQFGLAGGTNTGELFF
TGTGCCAGCAGCCAGTTCGGACTAGCGGGAGGGACGAACACCGGGGAGCTGTTTTTT
>NA|many|13|TRBJ2-5|TRBV6-1
CASSTDGGETQYF
TGTGCCAGCAGCACGGACGGGGGAGAGACCCAGTACTTC
>NA|NA|13|TRBJ2-7|TRBV13
CASSLGSAYEQYF
TGTGCCAGCAGCTTAGGATCCGCCTACGAGCAGTACTTC
>TRBD1|many|15|TRBJ2-1|TRBV3-1
CASSPAGTAYNEQFF
TGTGCCAGCAGCCCAGCCGGGACAGCCTACAATGAGCAGTTCTTC
>NA|few|15|TRBJ2-7|TRBV12-3/TRBV12-4
CAISDPGFGNNEQYF
TGTGCCATCAGTGACCCCGGTTTCGGGAATAACGAGCAGTACTTC
>NA|few|12|TRBJ1-3|TRBV20-1
CSASNNGNTIYF
TGCAGTGCTAGTAACAATGGAAACACCATATATTTT
>NA|NA|15|TRBJ2-2|TRBV5-1
CASSLGALRTGELFF
TGCGCCAGCAGCTTGGGGGCATTGCGCACCGGGGAGCTGTTTTTT
>NA|many|15|TRBJ2-7|TRBV11-2
CASSLERGGYYEQYF
TGTGCCAGCAGCTTAGAGAGGGGCGGATACTACGAGCAGTACTTC
>NA|many|22|TRBJ1-1|TRBV6-5
CASSYPGIRPRGGGRKGTEAFF
TGTGCCAGCAGTTACCCTGGCATTAGACCGAGGGGGGGGGGTCGAAAAGGGACTGAAGCTTTCTTT
>NA|many|15|TRBJ2-1|TRBV19
CASSIDHGVWREQFF
TGTGCCAGTAGTATAGATCACGGGGTCTGGAGGGAGCAGTTCTTC
>NA|many|14|TRBJ1-1|TRBV6-5
CASSSQQENTEAFF
TGTGCCAGCAGTTCTCAACAGGAGAACACTGAAGCTTTCTTT
>NA|many|11|TRBJ1-1|TRBV5-1
CATGAGNEAFF
TGCGCCACAGGAGCGGGAAATGAAGCTTTCTTT
>NA|few|17|TRBJ1-1|TRBV11-2
CASSLGLIGTINTEAFF
TGTGCCAGCAGCTTAGGTTTGATCGGGACTATCAACACTGAAGCTTTCTTT
>TRBD1|many|16|TRBJ2-5|TRBV28
CASSFDQTGARETQYF
TGTGCCAGCAGTTTCGACCAGACAGGGGCGAGAGAGACCCAGTACTTC
>NA|NA|14|TRBJ1-1|TRBV7-2
CASSLVGRTSEAFF
TGTGCCAGCAGCTTAGTGGGCAGGACTTCTGAAGCTTTCTTT
>TRBD2|NA|16|TRBJ2-7|TRBV27
CASSFRREALFGEQYF
TGTGCCAGCAGTTTCAGGCGGGAGGCCCTATTCGGCGAGCAGTACTTC
>NA|many|11|TRBJ1-1|TRBV11-2
CASSYAGSFFF
TGTGCCAGCAGCTATGCCGGGAGCTTCTTCTTT
>NA|many|13|TRBJ2-7|TRBV6-1
CASMASGTYEQYF
TGTGCCAGCATGGCTTCCGGAACCTACGAGCAGTACTTC
>NA|many|18|TRBJ2-1|TRBV18
CASSPRLLAGSDLNEQFF
TGTGCCAGCTCACCACGCCTCTTGGCCGGGAGTGATCTCAATGAGCAGTTCTTC
>NA|few|13|TRBJ2-4|TRBV29-1
CSARKLAKNIQYF
TGCAGCGCCAGAAAATTAGCCAAAAACATTCAGTACTTC
>TRBD1|NA|17|TRBJ1-5|TRBV19
CASSIFSDRGRNQPQHF
TGTGCCAGTAGTATTTTCTCGGACAGGGGGCGTAATCAGCCCCAGCATTTT
>NA|many|14|TRBJ1-4|TRBV2
CASSPQESNEKLFF
TGTGCCAGCAGTCCTCAGGAGTCTAATGAAAAACTGTTTTTT
>TRBD1|NA|16|TRBJ2-5|TRBV28
CASRIQGAHPQETQYF
TGTGCCAGCAGAATACAGGGGGCGCACCCCCAAGAGACCCAGTACTTC
>NA|NA|19|TRBJ1-2|TRBV28
CASSYLLARGRLTNYGYTF
TGTGCCAGCAGTTACTTATTGGCCCGGGGGCGGCTTACTAACTATGGCTACACCTTC
>NA|many|14|TRBJ2-2|TRBV11-3
CASRVGGRTGELFF
TGTGCCAGCAGAGTCGGGGGCCGGACCGGGGAGCTGTTTTTT
>TRBD2|many|15|TRBJ2-3|TRBV11-2
CASSTRGLAADTQYF
TGTGCCAGCAGCACACGGGGACTAGCAGCAGATACGCAGTATTTT
>NA|NA|15|TRBJ1-3|TRBV19
CASSTGRTSGNTIYF
TGTGCCAGTAGTACAGGACGGACTTCTGGAAACACCATATATTTT
>NA|many|14|TRBJ1-2|TRBV5-6
CASSYGQTNYGYTF
TGTGCCAGCAGCTACGGACAGACTAACTATGGCTACACCTTC
>TRBD2|many|14|TRBJ2-7|TRBV6-1
CASSRIGGSYEQYF
TGTGCCAGCAGCCGCATCGGGGGGTCTTACGAGCAGTACTTC
>NA|many|13|TRBJ2-1|TRBV20-1
CSASGSAYNEQFF
TGCAGTGCTAGCGGGAGTGCCTACAATGAGCAGTTCTTC
>NA|NA|14|TRBJ2-7|TRBV9
CASSVRDNSYEQYF
TGTGCCAGCAGCGTAAGAGACAATTCCTACGAGCAGTACTTC
>NA|many|16|TRBJ2-1|TRBV12-3/TRBV12-4
CASSQTGTPSYNEQFF
TGTGCCAGCAGCCAAACCGGGACCCCCTCATACAATGAGCAGTTCTTC
>TRBD2|many|17|TRBJ2-1|TRBV20-1
CSARVSGTSGSYNEQFF
TGCAGTGCTAGAGTCTCCGGGACTAGCGGGTCTTACAATGAGCAGTTCTTC
>TRBD1|few|14|TRBJ1-2|TRBV15
CATSPRTGDNGYTF
TGTGCCACCAGCCCTCGGACAGGCGATAATGGCTACACCTTC
>TRBD2|many|18|TRBJ2-2|TRBV6-1
CAIKILAGALSGTGELFF
TGTGCCATCAAAATCTTAGCGGGAGCCCTTAGCGGGACCGGGGAGCTGTTTTTT
>NA|NA|16|TRBJ2-1|TRBV4-1
CASSQATLGANLGQFF
TGCGCCAGCAGCCAAGCAACCTTGGGGGCTAACCTAGGGCAGTTCTTC
>NA|few|15|TRBJ2-2|TRBV7-9
CASSRTAAGTGELFF
TGTGCCAGCAGCCGAACCGCGGCTGGCACCGGGGAGCTGTTTTTT
>NA|many|12|TRBJ1-1|TRBV27
CASRRGSAEAFF
TGTGCCAGCCGCCGGGGCAGCGCTGAAGCTTTCTTT
>TRBD1|few|15|TRBJ2-2|TRBV28
CASTTRDRYTGELFF
TGTGCCAGCACCACCCGGGACAGATACACCGGGGAGCTGTTTTTT
>NA|many|13|TRBJ1-2|TRBV13
CASSLQGSYGYTF
TGTGCCAGCAGCTTACAGGGAAGCTATGGCTACACCTTC
>NA|many|13|TRBJ1-1|TRBV12-3/TRBV12-4
CASSPTVTVEAFF
TGTGCCAGCAGCCCAACAGTGACAGTCGAAGCTTTCTTT
>NA|NA|13|TRBJ1-2|TRBV19
CASSADFFVSYTF
TGTGCCAGTAGTGCAGACTTTTTTGTGAGCTACACCTTC
>NA|NA|14|TRBJ1-6|TRBV11-2
CASSPTFNNSPLHF
TGTGCCAGCAGCCCTACATTCAATAATTCACCCCTCCACTTT
>TRBD1|many|15|TRBJ1-1|TRBV20-1
CSARGVQGSDTEAFF
TGCAGTGCTAGAGGGGTACAGGGGTCGGACACTGAAGCTTTCTTT
>TRBD2|NA|18|TRBJ2-3|TRBV12-3/TRBV12-4
CASSFTSGRFPGTDTQYF
TGTGCCAGCAGTTTTACTAGCGGGAGATTCCCCGGCACAGATACGCAGTATTTT
>NA|many|13|TRBJ2-1|TRBV28
CASRNTPGTEQFF
TGTGCCAGCAGAAACACCCCCGGGACAGAGCAGTTCTTC
>NA|many|16|TRBJ2-5|TRBV11-2
CASSQDAGYSQETQYF
TGCGCCAGCAGCCAAGACGCGGGGTACAGCCAAGAGACCCAGTACTTC
>NA|many|15|TRBJ2-7|TRBV4-1
CASSQGPPASYEQYF
TGCGCCAGCAGCCAAGGTCCACCCGCCTCCTACGAGCAGTACTTC